Below are 7 T cell receptor beta chains sequenced from a single sample in a study of blood T cell repertoires in COVID-19. Generated by immunoSEQ multiplex PCR, the TCRdb table keeps only in-frame clones and is missing some. In the table there are about 100,000 clones, about four fifths of which are singletons. The sample consisted of peripheral blood. These receptor sequences come from a woman aged 60 to 75 with acute or convalescent COVID-19.

J is TRBJ1-5 and V is TRBV7-8; D is ambiguous. This CDR3 comprises 14 residues. Trimming left V 5 bases short and J 4 bases short, with 12 bases between. CDR1 and CDR2 (germline): SGHVS, FQNEAQ. CDR3 in DNA: TGTGCCAGCAGCCCGACACTCACAAATCAGCCCCAGCATTTT. Translating gives CASSPTLTNQPQHF.

The J gene is TRBJ1-3, the V gene TRBV7-9; D is possibly TRBD1 (5 bases). The length of the CDR3 is 14 residues. Germline values: CDR1 SEHNR, CDR2 FQNEAQ (reference sequence). Trimming took 2 bases from V and 1 from J, leaving 6 bases between them. The CDR3 region is CASSLKGSGNTIYF. Written as DNA, the CDR3 is TGTGCCAGCAGCTTAAAGGGGTCTGGAAACACCATATATTTT.

The rearrangement joins TRBV19 to TRBJ1-1; 9 nucleotides line up with TRBD1. Germline loops: CDR1 LNHDA, CDR2 SQIVND (reference sequence). V shed 4 bases and J 2 bases; nucleotides not matched to a gene: 11. The CDR3 is 17 residues long. For the CDR3, the DNA is TGTGCCAGTAGTACTCCGGGACAGGGACGCTTAAACACTGAAGCTTTCTTT. This translates into CASSTPGQGRLNTEAFF.

This clone was counted a single time. The chain is built from TRBV5-1 and TRBJ2-5; possible D gene TRBD2, 6 bases. The germline gives CDR1 SGHRS, CDR2 YFSETQ. CDR3 length: 14 residues. V was pared by 4 bases and J by 4 bases, with 14 bases between. The CDR3 nucleotides are TGCGCCAGCAGCCGGGGGATGGCCGGAGAGACCCAGTACTTC. Its protein is CASSRGMAGETQYF.

This clone has just a few counts. The chain uses TRBV5-1 and TRBJ2-2, with 8 bases matching TRBD1. J lost 7 bases, V lost 2 bases, and 4 bases had no gene match. This CDR3 is 14 amino acids long. CDR1 SGHRS and CDR2 YFSETQ come from the germline V gene. The CDR3 nucleotides read TGCGCCAGCAGCTTAGACAGGGGTGGCGGGGAGCTGTTTTTT. As protein: CASSLDRGGGELFF.

CDR3 nucleotide sequence: TGTGCCAGCAGGCCCCCGTCGGGGGTGGGCGAAAAACTGTTTTTT. Translation gives CASRPPSGVGEKLFF. This rearrangement joins TRBV28 to TRBJ1-4, with D possibly TRBD1 on 5 matching bases. The CDR3 runs to 15 residues. Deletions cut 6 bases from V and 8 bases from J, with 19 bases between. Germline V gives CDR1 MDHEN, CDR2 SYDVKM. The variable domain in full, completed from reference TRBV28 and TRBJ1-4, reads DVKVTQSSRYLVKRTGEKVFLECVQDMDHENMFWYRQDPGLGLRLIYFSYDVKMKEKGDIPEGYSVSREKKERFSLILESASTNQTSMYLCASRPPSGVGEKLFFGSGTQLSVL.

This rearrangement joins TRBV3-1 (or the pseudogene TRBV3-2) to TRBJ1-1, with D uncertain. V was shortened by 1 base and J by 10 bases, with 10 bases between the two germline ends. The CDR3 loop spans 12 amino acids. Per the germline V gene, CDR1 is LGHDT and CDR2 is YNNKEL (reference sequence). CDR3 sequence: CASSQASLGAFF. The DNA of the CDR3 is TGTGCCAGCAGCCAAGCCAGTCTTGGAGCTTTCTTT.